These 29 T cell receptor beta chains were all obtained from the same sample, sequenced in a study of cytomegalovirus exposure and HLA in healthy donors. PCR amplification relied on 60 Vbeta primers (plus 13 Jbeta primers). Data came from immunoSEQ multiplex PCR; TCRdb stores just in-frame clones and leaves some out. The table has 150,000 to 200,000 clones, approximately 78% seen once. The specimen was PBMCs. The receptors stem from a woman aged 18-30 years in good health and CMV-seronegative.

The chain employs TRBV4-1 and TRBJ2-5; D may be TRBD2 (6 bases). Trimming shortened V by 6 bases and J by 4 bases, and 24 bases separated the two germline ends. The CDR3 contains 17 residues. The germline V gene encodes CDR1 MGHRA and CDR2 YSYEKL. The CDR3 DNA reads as TGCGCCAGCAGGAGAGGTGGCGGGGCCTCGGTGGGAGAGACCCAGTACTTC. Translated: CASRRGGGASVGETQYF.

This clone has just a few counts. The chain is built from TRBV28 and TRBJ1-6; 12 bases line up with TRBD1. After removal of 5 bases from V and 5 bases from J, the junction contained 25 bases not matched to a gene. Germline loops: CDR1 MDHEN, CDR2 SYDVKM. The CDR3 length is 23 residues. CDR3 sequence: CASSPVGTGGLRWMGNDNSPLHF. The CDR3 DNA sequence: TGTGCCAGCAGTCCCGTCGGGACAGGGGGCCTAAGATGGATGGGGAATGATAATTCACCCCTCCACTTT. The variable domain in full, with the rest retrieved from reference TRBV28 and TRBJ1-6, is DVKVTQSSRYLVKRTGEKVFLECVQDMDHENMFWYRQDPGLGLRLIYFSYDVKMKEKGDIPEGYSVSREKKERFSLILESASTNQTSMYLCASSPVGTGGLRWMGNDNSPLHFGNGTRLTVT.

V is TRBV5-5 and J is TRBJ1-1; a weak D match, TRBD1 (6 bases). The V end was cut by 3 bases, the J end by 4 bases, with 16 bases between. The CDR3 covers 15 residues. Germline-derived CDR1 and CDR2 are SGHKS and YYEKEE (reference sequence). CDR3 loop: CASSWGQQDVTEAFF. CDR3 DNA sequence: TGTGCCAGCAGCTGGGGACAACAAGATGTCACTGAAGCTTTCTTT.

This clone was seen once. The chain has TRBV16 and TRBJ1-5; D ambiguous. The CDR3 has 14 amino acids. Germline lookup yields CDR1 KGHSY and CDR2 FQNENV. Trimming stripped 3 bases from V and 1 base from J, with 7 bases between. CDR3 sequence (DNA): TGTGCCAGCAGCCAGGTCAGAAGCAATCAGCCCCAGCATTTT. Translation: CASSQVRSNQPQHF.

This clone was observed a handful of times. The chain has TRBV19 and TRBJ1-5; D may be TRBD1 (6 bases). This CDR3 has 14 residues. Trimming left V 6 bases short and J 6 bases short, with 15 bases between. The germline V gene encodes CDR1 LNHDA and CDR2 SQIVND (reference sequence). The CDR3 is CASRWYGRGQPQHF. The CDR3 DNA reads TGTGCCAGTAGATGGTATGGCAGGGGTCAGCCCCAGCATTTT.

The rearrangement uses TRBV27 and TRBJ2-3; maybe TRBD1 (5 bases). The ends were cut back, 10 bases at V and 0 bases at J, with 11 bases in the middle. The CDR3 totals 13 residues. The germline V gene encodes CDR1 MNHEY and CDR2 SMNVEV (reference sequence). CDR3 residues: CATRWGSTDTQYF. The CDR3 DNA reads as TGTGCCACTCGGTGGGGCAGCACAGATACGCAGTATTTT.

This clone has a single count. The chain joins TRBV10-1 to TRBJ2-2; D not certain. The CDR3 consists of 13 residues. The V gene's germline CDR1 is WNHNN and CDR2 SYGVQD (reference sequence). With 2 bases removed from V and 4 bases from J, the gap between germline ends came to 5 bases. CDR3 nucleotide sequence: TGCGCCAGCAGTGAGGTTATCACCGGGGAGCTGTTTTTT. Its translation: CASSEVITGELFF.

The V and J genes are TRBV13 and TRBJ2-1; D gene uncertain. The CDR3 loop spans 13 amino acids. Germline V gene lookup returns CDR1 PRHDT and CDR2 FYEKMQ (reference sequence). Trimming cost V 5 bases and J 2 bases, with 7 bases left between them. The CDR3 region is CASSLPAYNEQFF. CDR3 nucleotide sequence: TGTGCCAGCAGCCTCCCTGCCTACAATGAGCAGTTCTTC.

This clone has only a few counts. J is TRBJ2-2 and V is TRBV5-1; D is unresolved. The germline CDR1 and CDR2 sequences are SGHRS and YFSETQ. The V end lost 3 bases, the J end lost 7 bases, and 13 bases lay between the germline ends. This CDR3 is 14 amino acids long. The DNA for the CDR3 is TGCGCCAGCAGCTCCCTCATGAGTGGCGGGGAGCTGTTTTTT. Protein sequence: CASSSLMSGGELFF.

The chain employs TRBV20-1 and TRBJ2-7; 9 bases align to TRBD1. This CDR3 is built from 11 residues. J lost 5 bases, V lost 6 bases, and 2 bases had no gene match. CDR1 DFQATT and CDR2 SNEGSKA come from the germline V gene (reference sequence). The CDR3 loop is CSAGQGNEQYF. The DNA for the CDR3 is TGCAGTGCCGGACAGGGGAACGAGCAGTACTTC.

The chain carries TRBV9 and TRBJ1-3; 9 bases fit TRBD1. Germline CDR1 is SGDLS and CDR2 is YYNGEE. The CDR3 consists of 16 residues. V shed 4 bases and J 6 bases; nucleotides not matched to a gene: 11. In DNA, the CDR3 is TGTGCCAGCAGCCCCTTAACCGGGACAGGGAAAAACACCATATATTTT. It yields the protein CASSPLTGTGKNTIYF.

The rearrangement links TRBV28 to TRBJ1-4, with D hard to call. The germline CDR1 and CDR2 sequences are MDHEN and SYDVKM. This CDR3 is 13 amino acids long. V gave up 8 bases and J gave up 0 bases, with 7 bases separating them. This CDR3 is CASRVTTNEKLFF. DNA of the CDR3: TGTGCCAGCCGCGTAACAACTAATGAAAAACTGTTTTTT.

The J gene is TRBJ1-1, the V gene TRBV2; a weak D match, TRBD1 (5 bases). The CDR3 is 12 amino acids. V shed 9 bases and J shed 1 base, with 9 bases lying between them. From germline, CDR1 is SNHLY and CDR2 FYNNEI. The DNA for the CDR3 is TGTGCCAGAGGGGAAAGGAACACTGAAGCTTTCTTT. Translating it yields CARGERNTEAFF.

The CDR3 sequence is CASSYYRGHSQPQHF. CDR3 nucleotides: TGTGCCAGCAGTTACTACAGGGGGCATAGTCAGCCCCAGCATTTT. J is TRBJ1-5 and V is TRBV6-6; 9 nucleotides align to TRBD1. The CDR3 loop spans 15 amino acids. V lost 1 base and J lost 6; bases outside the gene matches: 4. Germline CDR1 MNHNY, CDR2 SVGAGI (reference sequence).

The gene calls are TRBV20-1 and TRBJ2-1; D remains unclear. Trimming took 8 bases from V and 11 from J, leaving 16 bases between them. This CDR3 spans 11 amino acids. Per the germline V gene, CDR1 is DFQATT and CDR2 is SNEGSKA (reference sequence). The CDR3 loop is CSTTRWLKQFF. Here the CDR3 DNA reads TGCAGTACTACCCGATGGCTTAAGCAGTTCTTC.

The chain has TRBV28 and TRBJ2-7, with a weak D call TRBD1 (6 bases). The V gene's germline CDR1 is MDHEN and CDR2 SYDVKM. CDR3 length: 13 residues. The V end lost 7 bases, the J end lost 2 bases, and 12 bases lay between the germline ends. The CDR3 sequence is CASTSGVPYEQYF. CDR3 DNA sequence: TGTGCCAGCACCTCAGGGGTTCCCTACGAGCAGTACTTC.

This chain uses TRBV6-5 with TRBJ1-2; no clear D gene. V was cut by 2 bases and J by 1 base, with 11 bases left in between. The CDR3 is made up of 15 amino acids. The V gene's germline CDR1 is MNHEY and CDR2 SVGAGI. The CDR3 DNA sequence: TGTGCCAGCAGTTACCATCGAAACGGTAACTATGGCTACACCTTC. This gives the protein CASSYHRNGNYGYTF.

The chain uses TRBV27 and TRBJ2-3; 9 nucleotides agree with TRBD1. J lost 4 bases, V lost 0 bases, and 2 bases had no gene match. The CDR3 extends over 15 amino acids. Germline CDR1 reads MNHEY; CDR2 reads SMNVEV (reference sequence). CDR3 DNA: TGTGCCAGCAGTTTATCAGGGACAGGGTCAGATACGCAGTATTTT. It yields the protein CASSLSGTGSDTQYF.

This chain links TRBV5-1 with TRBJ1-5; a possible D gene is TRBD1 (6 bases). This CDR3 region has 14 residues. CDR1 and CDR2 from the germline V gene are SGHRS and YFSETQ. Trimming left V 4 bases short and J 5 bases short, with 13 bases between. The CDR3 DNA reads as TGCGCCAGCAGCCCGGTAGGGGGTGATCAGCCCCAGCATTTT. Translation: CASSPVGGDQPQHF. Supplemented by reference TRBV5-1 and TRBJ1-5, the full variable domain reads KAGVTQTPRYLIKTRGQQVTLSCSPISGHRSVSWYQQTPGQGLQFLFEYFSETQRNKGNFPGRFSGRQFSNSRSEMNVSTLELGDSALYLCASSPVGGDQPQHFGDGTRLSIL.

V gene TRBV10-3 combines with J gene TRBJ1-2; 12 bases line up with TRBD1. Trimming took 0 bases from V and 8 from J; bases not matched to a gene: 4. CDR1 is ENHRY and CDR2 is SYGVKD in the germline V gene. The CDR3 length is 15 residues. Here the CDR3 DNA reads TGTGCCATCAGTGAGTCGGGACAGGGGGCCAACGGCTACACCTTC. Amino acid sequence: CAISESGQGANGYTF.

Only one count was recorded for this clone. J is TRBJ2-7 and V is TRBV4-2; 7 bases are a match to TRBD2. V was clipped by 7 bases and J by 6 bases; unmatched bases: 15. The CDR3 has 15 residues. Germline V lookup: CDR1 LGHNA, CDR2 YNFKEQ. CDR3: CASTPSLTSSTEQYF. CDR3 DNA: TGTGCCAGCACCCCGTCCTTGACTAGCTCAACCGAGCAGTACTTC.

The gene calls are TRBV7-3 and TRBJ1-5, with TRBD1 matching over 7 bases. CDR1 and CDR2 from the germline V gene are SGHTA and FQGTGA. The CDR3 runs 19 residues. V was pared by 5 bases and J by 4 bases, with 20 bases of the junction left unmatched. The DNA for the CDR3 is TGTGCCAGCAGCCGGCCCGGGACAGTTTTTGTTTGGGGAAATCAGCCCCAGCATTTT. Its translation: CASSRPGTVFVWGNQPQHF.

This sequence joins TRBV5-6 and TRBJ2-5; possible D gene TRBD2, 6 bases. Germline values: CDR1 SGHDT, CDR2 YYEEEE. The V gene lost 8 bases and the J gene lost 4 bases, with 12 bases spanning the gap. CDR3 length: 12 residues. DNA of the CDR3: TGTGCCAGTCGGCGGGATGGAGAGACCCAGTACTTC. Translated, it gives CASRRDGETQYF.

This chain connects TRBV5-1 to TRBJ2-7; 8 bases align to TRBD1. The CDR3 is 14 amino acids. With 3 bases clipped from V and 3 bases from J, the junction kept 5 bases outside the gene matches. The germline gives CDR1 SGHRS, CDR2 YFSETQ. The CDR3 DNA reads TGCGCCAGCAGCTCCATAGACAGGGGCTACGAGCAGTACTTC. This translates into CASSSIDRGYEQYF.

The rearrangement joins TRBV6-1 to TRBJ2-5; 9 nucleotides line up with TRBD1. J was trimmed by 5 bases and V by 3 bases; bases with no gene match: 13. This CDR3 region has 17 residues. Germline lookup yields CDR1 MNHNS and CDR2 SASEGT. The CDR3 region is CASSDWGGTGSSETQYF. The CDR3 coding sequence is TGTGCCAGCAGTGACTGGGGGGGGACAGGGAGTTCGGAGACCCAGTACTTC.

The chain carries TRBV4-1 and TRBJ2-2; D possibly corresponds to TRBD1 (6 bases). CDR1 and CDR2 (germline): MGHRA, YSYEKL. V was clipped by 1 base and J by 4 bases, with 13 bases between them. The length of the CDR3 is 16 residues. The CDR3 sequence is CASSQAGHGITGELFF. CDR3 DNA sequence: TGCGCCAGCAGCCAAGCGGGACATGGGATCACCGGGGAGCTGTTTTTT.

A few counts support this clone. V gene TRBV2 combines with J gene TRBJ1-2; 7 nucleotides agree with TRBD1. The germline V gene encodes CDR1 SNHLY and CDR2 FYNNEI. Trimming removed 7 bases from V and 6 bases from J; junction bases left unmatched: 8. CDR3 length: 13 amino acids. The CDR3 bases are TGTGCCAGCACCAAAGACAGGGCGGATGGCTACACCTTC. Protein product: CASTKDRADGYTF.

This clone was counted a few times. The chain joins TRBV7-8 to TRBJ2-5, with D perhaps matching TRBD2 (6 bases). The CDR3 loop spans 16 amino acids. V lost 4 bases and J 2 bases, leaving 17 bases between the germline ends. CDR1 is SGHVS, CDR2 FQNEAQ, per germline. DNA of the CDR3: TGTGCCAGCAGCTCGGCGTGGCGGGAAAGGCAAGAGACCCAGTACTTC. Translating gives CASSSAWRERQETQYF.

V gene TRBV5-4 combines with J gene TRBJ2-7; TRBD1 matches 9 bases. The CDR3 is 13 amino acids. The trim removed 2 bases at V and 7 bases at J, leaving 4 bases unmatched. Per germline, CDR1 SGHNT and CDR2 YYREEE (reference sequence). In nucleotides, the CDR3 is TGTGCCAGCAGCTTCGACAGGGGGTGGGAGCAGTACTTC. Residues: CASSFDRGWEQYF.